Reported below is one TCR beta chain. The antigen is unknown. The junction shows a germline mismatch at one end, possibly a read error. The data were taken from a study of blood T cells in healthy people across ages. Whole-study results and caveats: Possibly confounding the expanded clonotype changes was the fact that donor CMV status was unknown. The study found more naive CD4+ cells and higher diversity in long-lived than aged donors. TCR beta diversity correlated strongly with naive T cell percentage.

Sample-barcoded 5' priming and a J-beta primer mix drove a second PCR of roughly 7 to 11 cycles. A template-switch adaptor containing 12 random nucleotides labeled each cDNA molecule. TCRdb re-analysed the 5' RACE reads in MiXCR, keeping a single row per CDR3 protein. The table includes roughly 800,000 distinct CDR3 sequences, roughly 64% detected once. CDR1 and CDR2 (germline): SGHTA, FQGTGA. This CDR3 is built from 14 residues. Sequenced material: blood. This receptor was identified in a man aged 25-45 years in good health. The genes are TRBV7-3 and TRBJ2-1, with TRBD2 matching over 10 bases. Here the CDR3 reads CASTASGSQNGQFF. DNA of the CDR3: TGTGCCAGCACCGCTAGCGGGAGTCAGAATGGGCAGTTCTTC.